The 7 T cell receptor beta chains below come from one sample, sequenced in a study of blood T cell repertoires in COVID-19. Libraries were prepared by immunoSEQ multiplex PCR; TCRdb keeps only in-frame clonotypes and omits some of them. The sample consists of around 140,000 clones, 87% of them appearing once. The sample was PBMCs or T cells enriched from blood (not recorded which). The source is a woman between 40 and 50 years old who had been exposed to COVID-19.

This chain connects TRBV29-1 to TRBJ2-5; 13 nucleotides agree with TRBD2. Germline lookup yields CDR1 SQVTM and CDR2 ANQGSEA. With 2 bases clipped from V and 1 base from J, the junction kept 13 bases outside the gene matches. CDR3 length equals 19 residues. CDR3 bases: TGCAGCGTTGAATTCCTCCTCGGACTAGCGGGAGTTTCCCAAGAGACCCAGTACTTC. Translated: CSVEFLLGLAGVSQETQYF.

The rearrangement uses TRBV7-2 and TRBJ2-1, with a weak D call TRBD2 (5 bases). This CDR3 has 16 residues. V gave up 5 bases and J gave up 1 base, with 15 bases separating them. Germline V gives CDR1 SGHTA, CDR2 FQGNSA. The CDR3 coding sequence is TGTGCCAGCAGCCCAGTGACGGGAAGGTCCTACAATGAGCAGTTCTTC. Protein product: CASSPVTGRSYNEQFF.

V gene TRBV10-1 combines with J gene TRBJ1-1; D ambiguous. The CDR3 spans 14 residues. Germline V gene data show CDR1 as WNHNN and CDR2 as SYGVQD (reference sequence). Deletions cut 0 bases from V and 5 bases from J, with 10 bases between. The CDR3 sequence: CASSESAGRTEAFF. CDR3 nucleotides: TGCGCCAGCAGTGAGTCGGCAGGAAGGACTGAAGCTTTCTTT.

J is TRBJ1-2 and V is TRBV6-6; D gene ambiguous. Germline V gives CDR1 MNHNY, CDR2 SVGAGI (reference sequence). The CDR3 has 14 residues. Between the trimmed V and J ends, which lost 8 bases and 3 bases, there was a span of 16 bases. CDR3 region: CASDQTPSDYGYTF. DNA of the CDR3: TGTGCCAGCGATCAGACTCCAAGTGACTATGGCTACACCTTC.

Comment on this clone: This sequence may be a read error, since a much larger clone differs from it by one base. This sequence joins TRBV28 and TRBJ2-7, with TRBD1 identical over 10 bases. The CDR3 consists of 13 residues. V lost 6 bases to trimming and J lost 5 bases; unmatched junction nucleotides: 4. Germline V gene sequence: CDR1 MDHEN, CDR2 SYDVKM. The CDR3 nucleotides read TGTGCCAGCAGGGGACAGGGGTCAAACGAGCAGTACTTC. Translation: CASRGQGSNEQYF.

V and J are TRBV3-1 (or the pseudogene TRBV3-2) and TRBJ1-1; 11 nucleotides line up with TRBD1. J gave up 6 bases and V 0 bases, and 3 bases lay outside the gene matches. The germline CDR1 and CDR2 sequences are LGHDT and YNNKEL (reference sequence). This CDR3 contains 15 residues. The CDR3 here is CASSQDPGQGAEAFF. Here the CDR3 DNA reads TGTGCCAGCAGCCAAGATCCGGGACAGGGGGCTGAAGCTTTCTTT.

This clone was seen a handful of times. The chain carries TRBV28 and TRBJ2-7; maybe TRBD1 (6 bases). The CDR3 covers 16 residues. V was clipped by 2 bases and J by 0 bases, with 14 bases between them. Germline V gene sequence: CDR1 MDHEN, CDR2 SYDVKM. In DNA form, the CDR3 reads TGTGCCAGCAGTTTAAGAAGGGGGTTTGTCTCCTACGAGCAGTACTTC. It is translated as CASSLRRGFVSYEQYF. The whole variable domain, filled in from reference TRBV28 and TRBJ2-7, reads DVKVTQSSRYLVKRTGEKVFLECVQDMDHENMFWYRQDPGLGLRLIYFSYDVKMKEKGDIPEGYSVSREKKERFSLILESASTNQTSMYLCASSLRRGFVSYEQYFGPGTRLTVT.